This record covers a single T cell receptor beta chain. These data belong to a study of blood T cells in healthy people across ages. Germline V gene data show CDR1 as MNHEY and CDR2 as SVGEGT. The CDR3 has 14 residues. The germline V and J ends were trimmed by 7 bases and 7 bases, with 17 bases remaining between them. Next came a second PCR, run for about 7 to 12 cycles, which used a sample-barcoded 5' primer along with a J-beta primer mix. MiXCR was run by TCRdb on the 5' RACE reads, yielding one entry per CDR3 protein. The sample has hundreds of thousands of distinct CDR3 sequences; 40% to 45% are singletons.

The chain couples TRBV6-2 or TRBV6-3 to TRBJ2-1, with a tentative D call TRBD1 (6 bases). The specimen sequenced was blood. The origin of this receptor is an older man in good health. The CDR3 DNA reads TGTGCCAGCACCCGAGTCACAGGGCGGAATGAGCAGTTCTTC. Amino acid sequence: CASTRVTGRNEQFF.